A selection of T cell receptor beta chains follows, all from one sample in a study of T cell responses to AZD1222 COVID-19 vaccine. Repertoires were generated with immunoSEQ multiplex PCR, while TCRdb's copy carries only in-frame clones and drops some. The sample includes about 140,000 clones, 70% to 90% seen only once; the top ten take around 3.5%. Sequenced here: peripheral blood, sampled on day 0 of AZD1222 vaccination. Receptor source: an adult in good health. CDR3s include the opening cysteine and the closing phenylalanine or tryptophan. A D gene is named only where the DNA matches it firmly. Rows give clone size only sometimes, using once, few, many, or a class for an expanded clone.

V,J,size,D,DNA,CDR3
TRBV4-2,TRBJ1-6,once,.,TGTGCCAGCAGCCCGAACCTGTTGGAGTCTAATTCACCCCTCCACTTT,CASSPNLLESNSPLHF
TRBV28,TRBJ1-2,.,.,TGTGCCATCCCAGGGTTCTATGGCTACACCTTC,CAIPGFYGYTF
TRBV6-2/TRBV6-3,TRBJ2-5,.,.,TGTGCCAGCAGTTACGGGGGCAGTTCAGATGAGACCCAGTACTTC,CASSYGGSSDETQYF
TRBV7-3,TRBJ1-1,.,TRBD1,TGTGCCAGCAGCTTAACGACGGCAGGGGGTGCCGGTAGCACTGAAGCTTTCTTT,CASSLTTAGGAGSTEAFF
TRBV7-9,TRBJ1-3,once,.,TGTGCCAGCAGCCCAATGGGGGGCTCTGGAAACACCATATATTTT,CASSPMGGSGNTIYF
TRBV27,TRBJ2-2,.,.,TGTGCCAGCAGTTTAGACAGGACGGCCGGGGAGCTGTTTTTT,CASSLDRTAGELFF
TRBV30,TRBJ1-1,.,.,TGTGCCTGGAGTGTACTCAGGATCAGCGCTTTCTTT,CAWSVLRISAFF
TRBV5-8,TRBJ1-2,.,.,TGTGCCAGCAGCTTGACGGGGCTTAACTATGGCTACACCTTC,CASSLTGLNYGYTF
TRBV7-8,TRBJ2-4,.,.,TGTGCCAGCAGCTTAGAACAGTCGGGGTTCATTCAGTACTTC,CASSLEQSGFIQYF
TRBV6-2/TRBV6-3,TRBJ1-1,.,TRBD1,TGTGCCAGCAGTTACCGAAGGCAGGGGGCGCAGGATCGTGCTGAAGCTTTCTTT,CASSYRRQGAQDRAEAFF
TRBV19,TRBJ2-7,.,.,TGTGCCAGTAGTATGAAGGGGAGTCGGGAGTACTTC,CASSMKGSREYF
TRBV28,TRBJ2-5,once,TRBD2,TGTGCCAGCAGTTTCCGCGGGAGAGGCGAAGAGACCCAGTACTTC,CASSFRGRGEETQYF
TRBV11-3,TRBJ2-5,.,.,TGTGCCAGCAGCCCGGAGGGGGGGACCCAGTACTTC,CASSPEGGTQYF
TRBV6-4,TRBJ2-1,.,.,TGTGCCAGCAGTGACCTTGCGAGTAGCTCCTACAATGAGCAGTTCTTC,CASSDLASSSYNEQFF
TRBV7-9,TRBJ1-1,.,TRBD1,TGTGCCAGCAGCTCGTTGACAGGGGGCACTGAAGCTTTCTTT,CASSSLTGGTEAFF
TRBV28,TRBJ1-1,.,TRBD1,TGTGCCAGCAGTTTTACAGGGGTGAACACTGAAGCTTTCTTT,CASSFTGVNTEAFF
TRBV6-4,TRBJ2-7,once,TRBD2,TGTGCCAGCAGTGACTCAAGTAGCGGGAGTAACGAGCAGTACTTC,CASSDSSSGSNEQYF
TRBV4-2,TRBJ2-1,.,.,TGTGCCAGCAGCCAAGATTTCCAGGGTGGGAACAATGAGCAGTTCTTC,CASSQDFQGGNNEQFF
TRBV11-2,TRBJ1-2,.,TRBD1,TGTGCCAGCAGCTCAACCAGGGGGCAAGGATACTATGGCTACACCTTC,CASSSTRGQGYYGYTF
TRBV28,TRBJ2-5,.,TRBD1,TGTGCCAGCAGTTTTAGGGGAGCGACAGGGACGGAGACCCAGTACTTC,CASSFRGATGTETQYF
TRBV30,TRBJ1-5,.,TRBD1,TGTGCCTGGAGTGTTTCTTCCCGACAGGGGCAGCCCCAGCATTTT,CAWSVSSRQGQPQHF
TRBV27,TRBJ2-1,.,TRBD2,TGTGCCAGCAGCCGTATCTCTCTAGCGGGAGGGAAGGCTAGCTCCTACAATGAGCAGTTCTTC,CASSRISLAGGKASSYNEQFF
TRBV6-6,TRBJ2-6,once,.,TGTGCCACGGCCGCTGGGCCCCTAGGGGCCAACGTCCTGACTTTC,CATAAGPLGANVLTF
TRBV29-1,TRBJ1-2,.,.,TGCAGCGTTGAATCCCACAGGGCTAACTATGGCTACACCTTC,CSVESHRANYGYTF
TRBV18,TRBJ1-3,.,.,TGTGCCAGCCGGGAGGTCCTCTCTGGAAACACCATATATTTT,CASREVLSGNTIYF
TRBV5-4,TRBJ2-7,.,.,TGTGCCAGCAGCTTTACGGGTAGCTCCTACGAGCAGTACTTC,CASSFTGSSYEQYF
TRBV27,TRBJ2-7,.,.,TGTGCCAGCACTCCAACTGGGGGGTCCTCAGTCCAGTACTTC,CASTPTGGSSVQYF
TRBV7-2,TRBJ1-6,.,.,TGTGCCAGCAGCTTAGTTCCATTGAGCTCCTATAATTCACCCCTCCACTTT,CASSLVPLSSYNSPLHF